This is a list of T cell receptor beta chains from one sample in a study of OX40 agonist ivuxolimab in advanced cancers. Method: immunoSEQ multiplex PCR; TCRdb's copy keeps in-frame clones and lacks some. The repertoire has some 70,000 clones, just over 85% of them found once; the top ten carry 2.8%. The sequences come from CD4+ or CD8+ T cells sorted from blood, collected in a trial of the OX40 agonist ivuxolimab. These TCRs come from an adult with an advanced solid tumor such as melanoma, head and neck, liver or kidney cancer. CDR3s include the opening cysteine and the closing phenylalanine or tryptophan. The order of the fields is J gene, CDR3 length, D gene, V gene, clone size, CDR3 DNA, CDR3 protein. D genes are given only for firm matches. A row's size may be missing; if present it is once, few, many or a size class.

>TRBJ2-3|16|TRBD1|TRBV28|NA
TGTGCCAGCAGCGAGAACAGGGGGCCGAGCACAGATACGCAGTATTTT
CASSENRGPSTDTQYF
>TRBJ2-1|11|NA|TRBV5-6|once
TGTGCCAGCAGCTTTTACAATGAGCAGTTCTTC
CASSFYNEQFF
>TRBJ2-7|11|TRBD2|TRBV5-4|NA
TGTGCCAGCAGTAAAGCGGGGGAGCAGTACTTC
CASSKAGEQYF
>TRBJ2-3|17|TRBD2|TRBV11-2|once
TGTGCCAGCAGCTCCCGCCCCGGGACTAGCGTTACAGATACGCAGTATTTT
CASSSRPGTSVTDTQYF
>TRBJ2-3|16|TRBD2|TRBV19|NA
TGTGCCAGTAGTAAGATAGCGGGGGCGGCCACAGATACGCAGTATTTT
CASSKIAGAATDTQYF
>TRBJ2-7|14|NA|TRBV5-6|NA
TGTGCCAGCAGCTTACGACAGGGAGGCTACGAGCAGTACTTC
CASSLRQGGYEQYF
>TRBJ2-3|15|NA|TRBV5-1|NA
TGCGCCAGCAGCTTGTTCCGCCAGGTTCCAGATACGCAGTATTTT
CASSLFRQVPDTQYF
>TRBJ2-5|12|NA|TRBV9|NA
TGTGCCAGCAGCGGTCCCGGGGAGACCCAGTACTTC
CASSGPGETQYF
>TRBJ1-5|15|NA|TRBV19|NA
TGTGCCAGTAGTTCGGCAGGGGTGGGCAATCAGCCCCAGCATTTT
CASSSAGVGNQPQHF
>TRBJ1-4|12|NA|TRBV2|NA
TGTGCCAGCAGGGGAGGGGCTGAAAAACTGTTTTTT
CASRGGAEKLFF
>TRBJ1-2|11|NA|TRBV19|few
TGTGCCTTAGCCGCGGGGTTCGGCTACACCTTC
CALAAGFGYTF
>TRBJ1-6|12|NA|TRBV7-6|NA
TGTGCCAGCAGCTTGGATAATTCACCCCTCCACTTT
CASSLDNSPLHF
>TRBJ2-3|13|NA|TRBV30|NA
TGTGCCTGGACGGTACAGAGCACAGATACGCAGTATTTT
CAWTVQSTDTQYF
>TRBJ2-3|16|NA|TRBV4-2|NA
TGTGCCAGCAGCCAAGTGTGGGGGCTCAAGGGGGATACGCAGTATTTT
CASSQVWGLKGDTQYF
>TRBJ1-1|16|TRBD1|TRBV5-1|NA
TGCGCCAGCAGCGTTAGACAGGGTAGGATAAACACTGAAGCTTTCTTT
CASSVRQGRINTEAFF
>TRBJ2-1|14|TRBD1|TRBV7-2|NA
TGTGCCAGCAGCTTGGGGACAGCCTACAATGAGCAGTTCTTC
CASSLGTAYNEQFF
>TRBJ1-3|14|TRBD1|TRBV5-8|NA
TGTGCCAGCAGCCGCCGGGACAGGGGAAACACCATATATTTT
CASSRRDRGNTIYF
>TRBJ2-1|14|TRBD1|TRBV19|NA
TGTGCCAGTAGGCTTACAGGGGGTCAGAATGAGCAGTTCTTC
CASRLTGGQNEQFF
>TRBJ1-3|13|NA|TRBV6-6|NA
TGTGCCAGCAGTTGGGGGGCGGCTGACACCATATATTTT
CASSWGAADTIYF
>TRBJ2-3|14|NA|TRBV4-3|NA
TGCGCCAGCAGCCAAGCTTTCACGGGCGATACGCAGTATTTT
CASSQAFTGDTQYF
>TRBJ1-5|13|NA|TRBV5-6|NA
TGTGCCAGCAGACCCCCCGGAGATCAGCCCCAGCATTTT
CASRPPGDQPQHF
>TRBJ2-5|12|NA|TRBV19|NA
TGTGCCACCTCCATAGGGGGGCCGACCCAGTACTTC
CATSIGGPTQYF
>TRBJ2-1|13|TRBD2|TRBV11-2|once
TGTGCCAGCAGCCCTCGGACGGGGGGTGAGCAGTTCTTC
CASSPRTGGEQFF
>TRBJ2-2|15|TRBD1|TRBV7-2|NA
TGTGCCAGCAGTAGGGAACAGGGGATCACCGGGGAGCTGTTTTTT
CASSREQGITGELFF
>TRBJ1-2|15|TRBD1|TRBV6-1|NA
TGTGCCAGCAGTGATCGAACAGGGGGACTCTATGGCTACACCTTC
CASSDRTGGLYGYTF